This T cell receptor beta chain originates from a study of cytomegalovirus exposure and HLA in healthy donors. Broader study findings: Researchers reported from a later analysis that most CMV-associated TCR beta chains appeared HLA-restricted. It has been reported that TCR beta sequences accurately predicted the HLA-A and HLA-B alleles of most subjects. Solely CMV serostatus was available to characterize immune exposure. About 87% or about 30% of the time was how often most TCR beta V segments were productive, according to an earlier analysis.

The PCR had 60 Vbeta and 13 Jbeta primers. The data were produced by immunoSEQ multiplex PCR, yet TCRdb's version contains in-frame clones alone and is incomplete. This table holds approximately 70,000 clones, around 81% found once. With regard to this clone: What it binds is not known.

This TCR was sampled from a man aged 50 to 60 in good health and CMV-seronegative. The specimen was PBMCs.

The CDR3 DNA follows: TGTGCCAGCAGCCCCGGACTGATGAACACTGAAGCTTTCTTT. Encoded protein: CASSPGLMNTEAFF. The genes are TRBV9 and TRBJ1-1; D unclear. Germline V gene sequence: CDR1 SGDLS, CDR2 YYNGEE. The CDR3 extends over 14 amino acids. With 4 bases removed from V and 0 bases from J, the gap between germline ends came to 10 bases.